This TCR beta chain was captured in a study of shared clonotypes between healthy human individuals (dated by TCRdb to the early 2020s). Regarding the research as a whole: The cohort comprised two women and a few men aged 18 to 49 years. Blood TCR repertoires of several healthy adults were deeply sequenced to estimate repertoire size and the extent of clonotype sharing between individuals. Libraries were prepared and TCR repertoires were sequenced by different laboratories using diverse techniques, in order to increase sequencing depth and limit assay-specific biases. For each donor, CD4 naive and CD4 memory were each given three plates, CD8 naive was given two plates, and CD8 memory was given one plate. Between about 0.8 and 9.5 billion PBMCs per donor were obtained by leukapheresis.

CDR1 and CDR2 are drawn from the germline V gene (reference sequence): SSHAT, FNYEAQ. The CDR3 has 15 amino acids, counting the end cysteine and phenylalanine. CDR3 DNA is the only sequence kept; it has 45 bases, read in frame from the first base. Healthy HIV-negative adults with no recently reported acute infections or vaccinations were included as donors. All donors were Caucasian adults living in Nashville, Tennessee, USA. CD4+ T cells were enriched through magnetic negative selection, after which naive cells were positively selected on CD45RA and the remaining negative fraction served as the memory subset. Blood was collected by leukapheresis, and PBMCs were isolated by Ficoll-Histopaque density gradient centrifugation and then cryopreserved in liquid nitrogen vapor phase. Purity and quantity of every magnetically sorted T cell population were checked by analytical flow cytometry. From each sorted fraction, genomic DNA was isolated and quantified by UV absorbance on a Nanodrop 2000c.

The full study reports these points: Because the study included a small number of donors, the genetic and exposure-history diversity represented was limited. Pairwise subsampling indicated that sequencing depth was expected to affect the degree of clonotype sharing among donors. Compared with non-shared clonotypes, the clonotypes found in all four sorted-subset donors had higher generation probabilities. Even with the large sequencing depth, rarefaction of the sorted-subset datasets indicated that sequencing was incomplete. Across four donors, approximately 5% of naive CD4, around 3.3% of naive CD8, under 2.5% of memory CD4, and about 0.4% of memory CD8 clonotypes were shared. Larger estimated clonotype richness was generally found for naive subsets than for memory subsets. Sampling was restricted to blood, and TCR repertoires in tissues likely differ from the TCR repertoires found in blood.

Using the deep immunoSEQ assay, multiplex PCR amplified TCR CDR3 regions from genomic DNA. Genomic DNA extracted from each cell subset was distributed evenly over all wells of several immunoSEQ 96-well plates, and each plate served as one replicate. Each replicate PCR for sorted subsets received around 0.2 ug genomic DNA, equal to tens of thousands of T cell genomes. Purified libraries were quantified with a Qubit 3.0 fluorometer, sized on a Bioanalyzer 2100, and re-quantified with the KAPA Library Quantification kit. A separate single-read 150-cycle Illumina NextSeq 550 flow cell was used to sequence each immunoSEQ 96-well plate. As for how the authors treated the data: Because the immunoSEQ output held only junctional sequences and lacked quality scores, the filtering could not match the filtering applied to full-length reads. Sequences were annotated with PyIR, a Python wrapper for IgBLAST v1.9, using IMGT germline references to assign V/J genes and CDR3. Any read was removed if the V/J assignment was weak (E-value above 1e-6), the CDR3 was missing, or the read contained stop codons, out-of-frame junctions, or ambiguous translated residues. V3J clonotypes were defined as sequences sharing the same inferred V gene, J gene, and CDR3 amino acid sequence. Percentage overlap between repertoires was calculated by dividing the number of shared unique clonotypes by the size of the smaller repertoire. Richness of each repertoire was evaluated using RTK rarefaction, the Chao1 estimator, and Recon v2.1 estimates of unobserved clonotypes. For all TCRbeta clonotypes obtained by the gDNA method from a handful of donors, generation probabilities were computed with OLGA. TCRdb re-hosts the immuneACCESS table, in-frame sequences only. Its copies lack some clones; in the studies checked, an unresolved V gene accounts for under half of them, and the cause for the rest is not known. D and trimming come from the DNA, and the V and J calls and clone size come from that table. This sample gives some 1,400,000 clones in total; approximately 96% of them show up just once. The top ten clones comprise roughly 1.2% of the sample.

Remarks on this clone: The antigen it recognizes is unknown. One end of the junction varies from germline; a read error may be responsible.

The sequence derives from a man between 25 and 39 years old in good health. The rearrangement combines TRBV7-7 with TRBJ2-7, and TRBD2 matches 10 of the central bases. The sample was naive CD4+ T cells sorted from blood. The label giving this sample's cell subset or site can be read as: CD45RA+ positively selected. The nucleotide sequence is TGTGCTAGCAGCCAGAGCGGGAGGGCCTCCTACGAGCAGTACTTC. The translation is CASSQSGRASYEQYF.